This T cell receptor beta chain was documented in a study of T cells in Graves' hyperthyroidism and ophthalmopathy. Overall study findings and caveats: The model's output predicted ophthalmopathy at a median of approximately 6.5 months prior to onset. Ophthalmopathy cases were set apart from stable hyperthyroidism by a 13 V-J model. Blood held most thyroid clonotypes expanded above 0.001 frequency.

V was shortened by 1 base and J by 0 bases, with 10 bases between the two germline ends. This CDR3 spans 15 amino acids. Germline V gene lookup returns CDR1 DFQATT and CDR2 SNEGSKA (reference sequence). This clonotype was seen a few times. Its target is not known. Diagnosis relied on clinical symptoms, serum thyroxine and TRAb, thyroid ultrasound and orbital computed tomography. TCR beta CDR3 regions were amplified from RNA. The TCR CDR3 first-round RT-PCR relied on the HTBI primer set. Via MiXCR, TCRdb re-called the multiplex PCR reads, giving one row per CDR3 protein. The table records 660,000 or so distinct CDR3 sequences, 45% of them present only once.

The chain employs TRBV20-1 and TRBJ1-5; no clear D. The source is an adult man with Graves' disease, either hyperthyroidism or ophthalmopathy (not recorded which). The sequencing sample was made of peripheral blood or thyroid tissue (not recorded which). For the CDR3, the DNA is TGCAGTGCTAGAGCAGGAATCAATAGCAATCAGCCCCAGCATTTT. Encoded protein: CSARAGINSNQPQHF.